The rows below give T cell receptor beta chains drawn from one sample of a study of cytomegalovirus exposure and HLA in healthy donors. Only in-frame clones appear in the TCRdb table, and some are missing; sequencing was by immunoSEQ multiplex PCR. The repertoire holds 100,000 to 150,000 clones, with approximately 78% as singletons. Sequencing was performed on PBMCs. Source of these receptors: a young man in good health and CMV-seropositive. Both conserved end residues are part of each CDR3. The D gene is left open where the match is weak. Where a row states a size, it is once, few, many or the class of an expanded clone; other rows omit it.

length	size	V	J	D	DNA	CDR3
15	-	TRBV5-8	TRBJ2-7	-	TGTGCCAGCACCCCTTGGAATAGTGACTCCTACGAGCAGTACTTC	CASTPWNSDSYEQYF
19	-	TRBV9	TRBJ2-7	TRBD1	TGTGCCAGCAGCGTAGCCGGGACAGGGTTTCGTCGGAGCTCCTACGAGCAGTACTTC	CASSVAGTGFRRSSYEQYF
15	-	TRBV13	TRBJ2-7	TRBD2	TGTGCCAGCAGCCCCCAGGGACTAGCGGCCTACGAGCAGTACTTC	CASSPQGLAAYEQYF
20	-	TRBV7-8	TRBJ2-3	-	TGTGCCAGCAGCCCCGGTTGGGGATTAGGGCGGGACGCCCGCACAGATACGCAGTATTTT	CASSPGWGLGRDARTDTQYF
15	-	TRBV27	TRBJ1-5	-	TGTGCCAGCAGTCCCAACAGGGATGGCAATCAGCCCCAGCATTTT	CASSPNRDGNQPQHF
15	-	TRBV5-1	TRBJ1-5	TRBD1	TGCGCCAGCAGCCCCGAGACAGGGATGAATCAGCCCCAGCATTTT	CASSPETGMNQPQHF
13	-	TRBV6-1	TRBJ2-2	-	TGTGCCAGCAGTGAACGGTTTCCCGGGGAGCTGTTTTTT	CASSERFPGELFF
14	once	TRBV6-5	TRBJ1-4	-	TGTGCCAGCAGACTGGACAGCGCTAATGAAAAACTGTTTTTT	CASRLDSANEKLFF
13	once	TRBV14	TRBJ2-7	-	TGTGCCAGCAGTCCAACTTCCTCCTACGAGCAGTACTTC	CASSPTSSYEQYF
14	-	TRBV7-2	TRBJ1-1	-	TGTGCCAGCACCGCTTCGGGAGCGAACACTGAAGCTTTCTTT	CASTASGANTEAFF
14	-	TRBV6-5	TRBJ1-2	TRBD1	TGTGCCAGCAAGGGGGACAGGCCCCTCGGCGGCTACACCTTC	CASKGDRPLGGYTF
17	-	TRBV27	TRBJ2-3	TRBD1	TGTGCCAGCAGTTTATCGAGGACAGGGTCGACCGTGGATACGCAGTATTTT	CASSLSRTGSTVDTQYF
16	-	TRBV15	TRBJ2-1	TRBD2	TGTGCCACCAGTCCCGGGGGGGGGACTAGGCAGGTTGAGCAGTTCTTC	CATSPGGGTRQVEQFF
17	-	TRBV5-1	TRBJ1-1	-	TGCGCCAGCAGCGCTCAAGCGGGGGGAGGTTTGAACACTGAAGCTTTCTTT	CASSAQAGGGLNTEAFF
15	-	TRBV27	TRBJ2-7	TRBD2	TGTGCCAGCAGTCGTGGGACTAGCCCTACCTACGAGCAGTACTTC	CASSRGTSPTYEQYF
15	-	TRBV30	TRBJ1-5	-	TGTGCCTGGAAGAAAAGAGGGAATAGCAATCAGCCCCAGCATTTT	CAWKKRGNSNQPQHF
18	-	TRBV9	TRBJ2-5	TRBD2	TGTGCCAGCAGCGTAGAGCGTGATGGAGCGGGATTCCAAGAGACCCAGTACTTC	CASSVERDGAGFQETQYF
14	-	TRBV28	TRBJ2-5	TRBD2	TGTGCCAGCAGTTTACGTAGCGGGAGTGAGACCCAGTACTTC	CASSLRSGSETQYF
14	-	TRBV19	TRBJ2-7	-	TGTGCCAGTAGTATAGCAGGCAGCCCCTACGAGCAGTACTTC	CASSIAGSPYEQYF
11	-	TRBV28	TRBJ2-7	-	TGTGCCAGCAGCCTCGCCTACGAGCAGTACTTC	CASSLAYEQYF
17	-	TRBV25-1	TRBJ2-7	TRBD1	TGTGCCAGCAGTGAATGGTCAGGGGGATTCAGGGACTACGAGCAGTACTTC	CASSEWSGGFRDYEQYF
14	-	TRBV6-1	TRBJ2-3	-	TGTGCCAGCAGTGAATGGGCAGGCAGGGATACGCAGTATTTT	CASSEWAGRDTQYF
17	-	TRBV7-9	TRBJ2-1	TRBD2	TGTGCCAGCAGCTTGAGCCTTGGTAGGACTAGCGGGAATGAGCAGTTCTTC	CASSLSLGRTSGNEQFF
14	-	TRBV7-6	TRBJ1-2	-	TGTGCCAGCAGCTTCAAGGACAGTAGCTATGGCTACACCTTC	CASSFKDSSYGYTF
14	-	TRBV5-8	TRBJ2-4	-	TGTGCCAGCAGCTTGGGGGTTAGACGGGACATTCAGTACTTC	CASSLGVRRDIQYF
15	once	TRBV2	TRBJ2-2	TRBD2	TGTGCCAGCAGTCTGCAGCGGGAGAGGGGCGGGGAGCTGTTTTTT	CASSLQRERGGELFF